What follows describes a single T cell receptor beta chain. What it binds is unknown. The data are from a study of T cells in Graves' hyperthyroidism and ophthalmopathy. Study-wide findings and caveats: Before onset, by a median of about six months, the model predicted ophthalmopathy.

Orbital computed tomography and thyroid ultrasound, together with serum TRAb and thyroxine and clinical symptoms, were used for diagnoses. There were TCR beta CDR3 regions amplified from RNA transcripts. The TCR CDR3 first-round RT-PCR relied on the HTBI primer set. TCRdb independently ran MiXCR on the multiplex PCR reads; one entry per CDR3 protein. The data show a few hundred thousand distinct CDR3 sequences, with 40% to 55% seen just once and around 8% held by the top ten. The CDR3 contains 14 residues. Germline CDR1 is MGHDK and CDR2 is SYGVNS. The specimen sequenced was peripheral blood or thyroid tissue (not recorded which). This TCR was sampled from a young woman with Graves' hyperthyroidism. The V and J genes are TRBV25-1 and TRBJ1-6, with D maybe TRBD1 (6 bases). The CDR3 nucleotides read TGTGCTAGAGGAAGGGGACAAGGGAATTCACCCCTCCACTTT. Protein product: CARGRGQGNSPLHF. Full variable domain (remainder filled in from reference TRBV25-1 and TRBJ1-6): EADIYQTPRYLVIGTGKKITLECSQTMGHDKMYWYQQDPGMELHLIHYSYGVNSTEKGDLSSESTVSRIRTEHFPLTLESARPSHTSQYLCARGRGQGNSPLHFGNGTRLTVT.